The text below deals with one T cell receptor (beta chain). The antigen it binds to is not known. Base qualities are missing; no much larger clone stands one base away. Multiplex touch-down PCR with a mixed TRB-A/B primer pool was used to amplify rearranged TRB sequences covering the V, D and J segments. Two consecutive PCR reactions with Phusion HS II polymerase added Illumina adapters and sample indices to the amplicons. After gel purification with the NucleoSpin Gel and PCR Clean-up kit, the amplicons were checked using Qubit and an Agilent 2100 Bioanalyzer. Sequencing of the libraries was done on an Illumina MiSeq with paired-end, single-indexed 600-cycle runs. Processing in the source paper ran as follows. Processing of the TRB sequences was carried out with MiXCR versions 2.12 and 3.0.5. Each unique CDR3 nucleotide sequence was counted as one clone, and only productive sequences with at least two reads were retained. The repertoire metrics were Shannon diversity, evenness, clonality (defined as one minus evenness), and alpha-parameterized diversity profiles covering alpha 0 to 5. The IGoR algorithm was used to calculate generation probabilities for clones in the paired samples taken before and after chemotherapy. TCRdb reran the public reads through fastp at Q25 and MiXCR, keeping productive beta chains. CDR3 protein duplicates are merged, each entry listing the most common genes and DNA. The V and J calls were not made by the authors but by TCRdb's processing. Here the sample has about 6,000 distinct CDR3 sequences; 38% occur a single time. Approximately 50% of the sample comes from the top ten.

Genomic DNA extracted from peripheral blood, rather than sorted cells or RNA, was used as the source for amplification of TCR beta rearrangements. The CDR3 covers 13 residues, taking in both the cysteine and the phenylalanine. The CDR3 DNA has 39 bases and is translated from base 1. Reading the germline V gene (reference sequence) gives CDR1 DFQATT and CDR2 SNEGSKA. Trimming at the junction amounts to 6 bases on V and 1 base on J, and the germline ends lie 7 bases apart. This entry is derived from a study of T cell repertoires in aging, cancer and after chemotherapy (dated by TCRdb to the late 2010s). General notes on the study: The donors fell into six age groups ranging from 30 or younger to 70 or older, and each group had at least three individuals. Healthy donor control TCR repertoires were recorded over several months to years and showed clear clonal overlap across re-sampling. In total, the full dataset held millions of TCR reads. The study profiled peripheral blood TCR beta repertoires from healthy donors and cancer patients to examine immunoaging and T cell reconstitution after chemotherapy. A cohort of some 210 cancer patients (approximately 90 with hematological and around 130 with solid cancers) was assembled, and under 100 healthy donors were included as a reference group.

Overall results and qualifications from the work: Median generation probability increased over the chemotherapy interval in both cancer cohorts, suggesting repertoire reconstitution through rebound thymic output. According to the authors, the repertoire data do not allow conclusions to be drawn about immunological memory after chemotherapy. In healthy donors, the decline in TCR diversity with age was mainly explained by loss of richness, whereas in cancer patients loss of evenness was also found to contribute. Compared with age-matched healthy donors, untreated patients with either hematological or solid cancers had significantly lower TCR diversity in the blood along with higher clonality.

The chain is encoded by TRBV20-1 joined to TRBJ2-6; the D gene is possibly TRBD1, with 5 bases matching. The source material was blood. The origin of this receptor is a human donor in good health. Here the CDR3 is given as CSASGSGANVLTF. The DNA sequence is as follows: TGCAGTGCATCAGGGTCTGGGGCCAACGTCCTGACTTTC.